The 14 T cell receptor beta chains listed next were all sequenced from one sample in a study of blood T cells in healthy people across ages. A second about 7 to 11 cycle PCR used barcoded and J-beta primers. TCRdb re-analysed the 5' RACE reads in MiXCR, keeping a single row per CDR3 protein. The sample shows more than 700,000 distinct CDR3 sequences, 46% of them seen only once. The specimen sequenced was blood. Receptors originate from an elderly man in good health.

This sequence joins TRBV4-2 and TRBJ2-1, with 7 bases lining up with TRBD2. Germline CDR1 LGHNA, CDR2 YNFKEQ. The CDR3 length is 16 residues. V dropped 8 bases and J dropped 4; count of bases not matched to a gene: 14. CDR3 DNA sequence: TGTGCCAGCCAAGATAGGTGGGACTACCTATACAATGAGCAGTTCTTC. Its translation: CASQDRWDYLYNEQFF.

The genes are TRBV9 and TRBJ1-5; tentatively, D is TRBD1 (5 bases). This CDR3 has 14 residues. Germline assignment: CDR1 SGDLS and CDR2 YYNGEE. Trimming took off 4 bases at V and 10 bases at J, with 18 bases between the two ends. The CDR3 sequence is CASSPGPQSGPQHF. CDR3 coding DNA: TGTGCCAGCAGCCCGGGACCTCAGAGTGGCCCCCAGCATTTT. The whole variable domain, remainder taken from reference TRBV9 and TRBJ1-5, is DSGVTQTPKHLITATGQRVTLRCSPRSGDLSVYWYQQSLDQGLQFLIQYYNGEERAKGNILERFSAQQFPDLHSELNLSSLELGDSALYFCASSPGPQSGPQHFGDGTRLSIL.

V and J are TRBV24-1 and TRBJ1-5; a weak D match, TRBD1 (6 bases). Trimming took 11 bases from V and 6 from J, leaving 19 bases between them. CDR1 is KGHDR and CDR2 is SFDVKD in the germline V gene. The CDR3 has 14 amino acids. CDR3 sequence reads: CASQTNEGGQPQHF. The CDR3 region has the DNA TGTGCCAGCCAAACAAACGAAGGGGGTCAGCCCCAGCATTTT.

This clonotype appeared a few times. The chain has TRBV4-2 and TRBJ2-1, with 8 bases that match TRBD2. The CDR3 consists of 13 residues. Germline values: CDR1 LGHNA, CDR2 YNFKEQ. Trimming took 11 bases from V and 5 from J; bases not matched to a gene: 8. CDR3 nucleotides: TGTGCCGCGAGGGGGACTAGTCACAATGAGCAGTTCTTC. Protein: CAARGTSHNEQFF.

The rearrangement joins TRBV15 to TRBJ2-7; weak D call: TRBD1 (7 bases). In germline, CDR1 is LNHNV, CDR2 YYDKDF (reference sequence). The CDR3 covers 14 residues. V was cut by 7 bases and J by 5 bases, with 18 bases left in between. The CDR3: CATKKGGGADEQYF. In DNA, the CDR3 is TGTGCCACCAAGAAAGGAGGGGGCGCGGACGAGCAGTACTTC.

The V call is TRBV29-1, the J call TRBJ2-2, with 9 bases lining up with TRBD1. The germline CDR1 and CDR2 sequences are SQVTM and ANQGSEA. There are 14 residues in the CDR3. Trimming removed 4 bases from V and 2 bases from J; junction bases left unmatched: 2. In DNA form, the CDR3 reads TGCAGCGTTGTGGGACAGGGAAACACCGGGGAGCTGTTTTTT. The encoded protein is CSVVGQGNTGELFF.

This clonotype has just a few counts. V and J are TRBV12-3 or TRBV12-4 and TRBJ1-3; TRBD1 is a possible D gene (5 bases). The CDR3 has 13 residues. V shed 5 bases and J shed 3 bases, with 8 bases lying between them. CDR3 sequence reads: CASSIQVGNTIYF. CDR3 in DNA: TGTGCCAGCAGTATACAGGTTGGAAACACCATATATTTT.

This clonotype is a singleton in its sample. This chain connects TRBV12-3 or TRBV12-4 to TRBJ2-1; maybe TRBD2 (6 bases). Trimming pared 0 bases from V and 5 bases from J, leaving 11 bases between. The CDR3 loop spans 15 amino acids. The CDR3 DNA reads TGTGCCAGCAGTTTAGCGGCTAGCGCCGACAATGAGCAGTTCTTC. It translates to CASSLAASADNEQFF.

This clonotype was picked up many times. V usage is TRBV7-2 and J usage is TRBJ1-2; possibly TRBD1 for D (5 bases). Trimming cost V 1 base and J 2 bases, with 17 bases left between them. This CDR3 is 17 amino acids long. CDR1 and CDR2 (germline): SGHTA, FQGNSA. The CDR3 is CASSLVLRGDTNYGYTF. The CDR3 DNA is TGTGCCAGCAGCTTAGTTCTTAGAGGGGATACGAACTATGGCTACACCTTC.

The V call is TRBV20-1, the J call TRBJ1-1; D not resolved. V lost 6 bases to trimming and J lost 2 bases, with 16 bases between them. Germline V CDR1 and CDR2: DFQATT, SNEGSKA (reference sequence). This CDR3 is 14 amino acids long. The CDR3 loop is CSAFSRRANTEAFF. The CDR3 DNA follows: TGCAGTGCCTTCTCTCGGAGGGCTAACACTGAAGCTTTCTTT.

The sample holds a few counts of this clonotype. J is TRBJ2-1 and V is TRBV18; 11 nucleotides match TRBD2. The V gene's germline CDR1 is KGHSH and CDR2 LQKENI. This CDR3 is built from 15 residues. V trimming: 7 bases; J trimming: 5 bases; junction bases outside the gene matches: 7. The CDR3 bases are TGTGCCAGCTTGACCGGGACTAGCGGAAACAATGAGCAGTTCTTC. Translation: CASLTGTSGNNEQFF.

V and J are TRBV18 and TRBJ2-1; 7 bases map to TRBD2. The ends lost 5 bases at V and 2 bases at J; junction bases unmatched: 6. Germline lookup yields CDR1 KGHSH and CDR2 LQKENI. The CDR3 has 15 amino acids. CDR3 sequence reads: CASSGLEGPYNEQFF. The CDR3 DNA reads TGTGCCAGCTCAGGACTAGAGGGACCCTACAATGAGCAGTTCTTC.

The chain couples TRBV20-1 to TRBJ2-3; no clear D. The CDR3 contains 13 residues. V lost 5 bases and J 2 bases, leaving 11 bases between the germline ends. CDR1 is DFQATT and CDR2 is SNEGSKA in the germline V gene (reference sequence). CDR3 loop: CSASLPDTDTQYF. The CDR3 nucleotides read TGCAGTGCTTCCCTCCCAGACACAGATACGCAGTATTTT.

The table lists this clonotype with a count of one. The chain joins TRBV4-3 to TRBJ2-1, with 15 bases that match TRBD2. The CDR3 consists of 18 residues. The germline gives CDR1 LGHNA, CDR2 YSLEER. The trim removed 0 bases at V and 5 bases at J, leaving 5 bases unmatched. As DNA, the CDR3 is TGCGCCAGCAGCCAAGACGTGGGGACTAGCGGGAGGCACAATGAGCAGTTCTTC. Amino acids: CASSQDVGTSGRHNEQFF.